The 17 T cell receptor beta chains given below trace back to one sample, sequenced in a study of T cell repertoires in cytomegalovirus infection. TCRdb fed the reads into MiXCR, producing one record per CDR3 protein. The profile shows under 850,000 distinct CDR3 sequences, around a third of them singletons. Their cognate antigens are unknown. The sequenced sample was cultured PBMCs, obtained from culture after CMV antigen stimulation. The receptors originated from a human donor in good health (CMV status not recorded). Some clones in this sample may be carry-over from other donors' samples.

The rearrangement uses TRBV12-5 and TRBJ2-1; 15 bases are shared with TRBD2. Germline V gene sequence: CDR1 LGHNT, CDR2 FRNRAP. The length of the CDR3 is 20 residues. The V segment lost 2 bases and the J segment 1 base; nucleotides outside the gene matches: 9. The CDR3 coding sequence is TGTGCTAGTGGTTTGCCGCCGGGACTAGCGGGAGGAAGGTCCTACAATGAGCAGTTCTTC. Amino acid sequence: CASGLPPGLAGGRSYNEQFF. Full variable domain (missing parts from reference TRBV12-5 and TRBJ2-1): DARVTQTPRHKVTEMGQEVTMRCQPILGHNTVFWYRQTMMQGLELLAYFRNRAPLDDSGMPKDRFSAEMPDATLATLKIQPSEPRDSAVYFCASGLPPGLAGGRSYNEQFFGPGTRLTVL.

The V gene is TRBV7-2, the J gene TRBJ1-5; possibly TRBD1 for D (6 bases). The CDR3 is 15 residues long. V was clipped by 2 bases and J by 2 bases, with 10 bases between them. Germline loops: CDR1 SGHTA, CDR2 FQGNSA. The CDR3 DNA reads as TGTGCCAGCAGCTTATGGGCAGGGGGCAATCAGCCCCAGCATTTT. Protein sequence: CASSLWAGGNQPQHF. Using reference TRBV7-2 and TRBJ1-5 for the parts outside the CDR3, the full variable domain is GAGVSQSPSNKVTEKGKDVELRCDPISGHTALYWYRQSLGQGLEFLIYFQGNSAPDKSGLPSDRFSAERTGGSVSTLTIQRTQQEDSAVYLCASSLWAGGNQPQHFGDGTRLSIL.

This clonotype has at least ten counts. The chain uses TRBV7-6 and TRBJ1-2, with D perhaps TRBD1 (5 bases). Per the germline V gene, CDR1 is SGHVS and CDR2 is FNYEAQ. CDR3 length: 12 residues. This CDR3 reads CAIRGFNYGYTF. DNA of the CDR3: TGTGCGATTAGGGGATTTAACTATGGCTACACCTTC.

This clonotype was seen only a few times. The V call is TRBV6-1, the J call TRBJ1-1; tentatively, D is TRBD1 (5 bases). The CDR3 spans 15 residues. V gave up 0 bases and J gave up 5 bases, with 13 bases separating them. Germline assignment: CDR1 MNHNS and CDR2 SASEGT. The CDR3 DNA reads TGTGCCAGCAGTGAAGCACAGGTATCTAGGACTGAAGCTTTCTTT. Translating gives CASSEAQVSRTEAFF.

V gene TRBV25-1 combines with J gene TRBJ2-1; 10 bases align to TRBD2. The CDR3 spans 14 residues. J was trimmed by 3 bases and V by 8 bases; bases with no gene match: 4. The V gene's germline CDR1 is MGHDK and CDR2 SYGVNS. The CDR3 sequence is CASGTSGIYNEQFF. The CDR3 DNA is TGTGCCAGCGGAACTAGCGGGATCTACAATGAGCAGTTCTTC.

The genes are TRBV19 and TRBJ1-1; a weak D match, TRBD1 (6 bases). The V gene's germline CDR1 is LNHDA and CDR2 SQIVND (reference sequence). The CDR3 totals 14 residues. Trimming removed 8 bases from V and 8 bases from J, with 21 bases in between. CDR3 loop: CASFGGAGSTEAFF. The DNA for the CDR3 is TGTGCCAGTTTCGGGGGCGCGGGGTCGACGGAAGCTTTCTTT.

The V gene is TRBV7-6, the J gene TRBJ2-7, with D perhaps matching TRBD2 (6 bases). Trimming stripped 5 bases from V and 7 bases from J, with 27 bases between. This CDR3 is built from 17 residues. Germline V lookup: CDR1 SGHVS, CDR2 FNYEAQ. The CDR3 loop reads CASSPVDLADNPSEQYF. In DNA form, the CDR3 reads TGTGCCAGCAGCCCCGTCGACTTAGCGGATAACCCCAGTGAGCAGTACTTC.

This sequence joins TRBV29-1 and TRBJ2-2, with D perhaps matching TRBD1 (5 bases). This CDR3 spans 15 amino acids. V was clipped by 3 bases and J by 7 bases, with 18 bases between them. Germline V gene lookup returns CDR1 SQVTM and CDR2 ANQGSEA. CDR3 region: CSVDTGPRGGGELFF. The CDR3 nucleotides are TGCAGCGTTGATACTGGCCCAAGGGGTGGCGGGGAGCTGTTTTTT.

This clonotype turned up a few times. The chain is built from TRBV2 and TRBJ1-2; D is undetermined. This CDR3 has 14 residues. Trimming left V 0 bases short and J 3 bases short, with 8 bases between. Germline CDR1 and CDR2: SNHLY and FYNNEI. CDR3 bases: TGTGCCAGCAGTGAAGCGCTCGGGCACTATGGCTACACCTTC. It translates to CASSEALGHYGYTF.

V gene TRBV7-2 combines with J gene TRBJ2-7; 7 positions agree with TRBD2. V shed 4 bases, J shed 3 bases, and the junction held 12 bases outside the gene matches. The germline gives CDR1 SGHTA, CDR2 FQGNSA. There are 16 residues in the CDR3. CDR3 sequence (DNA): TGTGCCAGCAGCTCCTACATGGCGGGGGAAAACTACGAGCAGTACTTC. Translating it yields CASSSYMAGENYEQYF.

The table lists this clonotype with a few counts. This chain links TRBV20-1 with TRBJ2-2; perhaps TRBD2 as D (6 bases). CDR1 DFQATT and CDR2 SNEGSKA come from the germline V gene (reference sequence). Trimming left V 2 bases short and J 2 bases short, with 18 bases between. The CDR3 consists of 17 residues. In DNA, the CDR3 is TGCAGTGCTAGACCGCGGGGCAGGGCGGCAAACACCGGGGAGCTGTTTTTT. Protein: CSARPRGRAANTGELFF.

This chain joins TRBV11-3 and TRBJ1-5; D is unclear. V shed 5 bases and J shed 0 bases, with 14 bases lying between them. Germline assignment: CDR1 SGHNT and CDR2 YENEEA. CDR3 length equals 16 residues. In DNA, the CDR3 is TGTGCCAGCAGCGAACGCGTCCCGGCTAGCAATCAGCCCCAGCATTTT. It specifies CASSERVPASNQPQHF. Using reference TRBV11-3 and TRBJ1-5 for the parts outside the CDR3, the full variable domain is EAGVVQSPRYKIIEKKQPVAFWCNPISGHNTLYWYLQNLGQGPELLIRYENEEAVDDSQLPKDRFSAERLKGVDSTLKIQPAELGDSAVYLCASSERVPASNQPQHFGDGTRLSIL.

V and J are TRBV5-1 and TRBJ2-7; 14 bases agree with TRBD2. This CDR3 region has 19 residues. The germline gives CDR1 SGHRS, CDR2 YFSETQ. Unmatched junction bases numbered 12, after V lost 4 bases and J lost 0 bases. CDR3 in DNA: TGCGCCAGCAGCCCCCGGACTAGCGGGGGGACTCCCTTCTCCTACGAGCAGTACTTC. It translates to CASSPRTSGGTPFSYEQYF.

The V and J genes are TRBV19 and TRBJ1-4; D perhaps matches TRBD1 (5 bases). This CDR3 is 14 amino acids long. Trimming took off 6 bases at V and 4 bases at J, with 12 bases between the two ends. Germline CDR1 reads LNHDA; CDR2 reads SQIVND (reference sequence). The CDR3 spells CASSIRDRNEKLFF. In DNA form, the CDR3 reads TGTGCCAGTAGCATCAGGGATCGTAATGAAAAACTGTTTTTT.

This clonotype was observed many times. The gene calls are TRBV7-2 and TRBJ2-3; D gene unclear. V lost 0 bases to trimming and J lost 2 bases, with 12 bases between them. From germline, CDR1 is SGHTA and CDR2 FQGNSA. This CDR3 region has 16 residues. For the CDR3, the DNA is TGTGCCAGCAGCTTAGCGGGGTTAAGGACCACAGATACGCAGTATTTT. It codes for CASSLAGLRTTDTQYF. Complete variable domain (other parts from reference TRBV7-2 and TRBJ2-3): GAGVSQSPSNKVTEKGKDVELRCDPISGHTALYWYRQSLGQGLEFLIYFQGNSAPDKSGLPSDRFSAERTGGSVSTLTIQRTQQEDSAVYLCASSLAGLRTTDTQYFGPGTRLTVL.

This clonotype was found a few times. The chain couples TRBV12-3 or TRBV12-4 to TRBJ1-2, with D possibly matching TRBD1 (6 bases). V lost 5 bases and J 3 bases, leaving 22 bases between the germline ends. The CDR3 is made up of 17 amino acids. Written as DNA, the CDR3 is TGTGCCAGCAGTCCTTCCACAGGGTACGGAGAGGACTATGGCTACACCTTC. Its translation: CASSPSTGYGEDYGYTF.

The J gene is TRBJ1-4, the V gene TRBV20-1; no firm D call. The germline V gene encodes CDR1 DFQATT and CDR2 SNEGSKA (reference sequence). Trimming pared 1 base from V and 5 bases from J, leaving 5 bases between. This CDR3 contains 12 residues. CDR3 amino acids: CSARVANEKLFF. Here the CDR3 DNA reads TGCAGTGCTAGAGTCGCGAATGAAAAACTGTTTTTT.